This T cell receptor beta chain is drawn from a study of T cells in Graves' hyperthyroidism and ophthalmopathy. Study conclusions and caveats: Expanded thyroid clonotypes (above 0.001) were mostly also found in blood.

It was RNA transcripts that yielded the amplified TCR beta CDR3 regions. The TCR CDR3 first-round RT-PCR relied on the HTBI primer set. TCRdb reprocessed the multiplex PCR reads with MiXCR, giving one entry per CDR3 protein. The table lists about 700,000 distinct CDR3 sequences, about 15% of them singletons. In this sample, this clonotype turned up a few times. The antigen is undetermined. Graves' hyperthyroidism showing no ophthalmopathy progression within 18 months was considered stable. Orbital computed tomography, thyroid ultrasound, serum thyroxine and TRAb, and clinical symptoms together informed the diagnoses. Germline CDR1 LGHDT, CDR2 YNNKEL (reference sequence). V lost 0 bases and J lost 9; bases outside the gene matches: 19. The CDR3 runs 19 residues.

This TCR was sampled from a woman between 18 and 30 years old with Graves' hyperthyroidism. This rearrangement joins TRBV3-1 to TRBJ2-1; 8 nucleotides line up with TRBD1. The sequenced material came from blood. Here the CDR3 reads CASSQEPSLGQGKVAEQFF. The CDR3 nucleotides read TGTGCCAGCAGCCAAGAACCTAGCTTAGGACAGGGTAAGGTCGCTGAGCAGTTCTTC.